Detailed here is one TCR beta chain. Per germline, CDR1 GTSNPN and CDR2 SVGIG (reference sequence). Trimming left V 3 bases short and J 2 bases short, with 7 bases between. CDR3 size: 13 residues. Produced via immunoSEQ multiplex PCR; TCRdb's table is partial and in-frame only. The data contain under 100,000 clones, around 86% of them seen just once; the ten biggest clones take up roughly 5%. The data belong to a study of blood T cell repertoires in COVID-19. Enrolled during active infection, Seattle patients were then followed longitudinally. The source is a man aged 55 to 70 with COVID-19, enrolled during active disease. The chain joins TRBV30 to TRBJ2-2; the D is unclear. The sample was peripheral blood. The CDR3 nucleotides read TGTGCCTGGAGGTGGAGCAACACCGGGGAGCTGTTTTTT. Translated: CAWRWSNTGELFF.